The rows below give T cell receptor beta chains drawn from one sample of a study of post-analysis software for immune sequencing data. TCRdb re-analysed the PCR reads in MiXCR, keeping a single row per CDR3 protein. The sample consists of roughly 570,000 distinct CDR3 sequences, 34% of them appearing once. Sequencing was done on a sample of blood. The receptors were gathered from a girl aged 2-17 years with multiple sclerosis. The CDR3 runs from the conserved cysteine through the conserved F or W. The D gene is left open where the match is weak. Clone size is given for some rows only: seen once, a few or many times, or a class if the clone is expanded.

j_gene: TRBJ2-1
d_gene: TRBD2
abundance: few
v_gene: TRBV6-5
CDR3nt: TGTGCCAGCAGTTACTCGATGGGGCGGGGGGATTACAATGAGCAGTTCTTC
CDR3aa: CASSYSMGRGDYNEQFF

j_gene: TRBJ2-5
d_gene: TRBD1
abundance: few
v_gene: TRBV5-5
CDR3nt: TGTGCCAGCAGCTCCCCGGGACAGGGGTACCAAGAGACCCAGTACTTC
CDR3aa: CASSSPGQGYQETQYF

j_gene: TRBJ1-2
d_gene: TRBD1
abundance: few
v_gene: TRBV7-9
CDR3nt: TGTGCCAGCAGCTTAACTGACAGGGGACCCCACTATGGCTACACCTTC
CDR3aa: CASSLTDRGPHYGYTF

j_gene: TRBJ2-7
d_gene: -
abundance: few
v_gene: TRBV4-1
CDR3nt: TGCGCCAGCAGCCAAGACGACACCGTGGTCTACGAGCAGTACTTC
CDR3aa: CASSQDDTVVYEQYF

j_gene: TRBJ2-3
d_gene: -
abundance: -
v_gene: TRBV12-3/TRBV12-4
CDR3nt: TGTGCCAGCAGCCTCACAGTTACCACAGACACGCAGTATTTT
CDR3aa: CASSLTVTTDTQYF

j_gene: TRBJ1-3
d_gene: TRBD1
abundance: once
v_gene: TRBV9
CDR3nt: TGTGCCAGCAGCAGGGACAGGCCCTCTGGAAACACCATATATTTT
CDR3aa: CASSRDRPSGNTIYF

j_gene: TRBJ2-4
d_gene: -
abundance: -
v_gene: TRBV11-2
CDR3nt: TGTGCCAGCAGCCTCTGGGGGGAGGGGGCTGGTAAAAACATTCAGTACTTC
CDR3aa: CASSLWGEGAGKNIQYF

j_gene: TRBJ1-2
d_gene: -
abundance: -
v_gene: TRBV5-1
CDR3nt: TGCGCCAGCAGCTTGGACGTGGCAGGGACGGACTATGGCTACACCTTC
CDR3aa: CASSLDVAGTDYGYTF

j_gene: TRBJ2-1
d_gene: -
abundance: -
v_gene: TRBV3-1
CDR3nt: TGTGCCAGCAGCCAAGGGCGCAATGAGCAGTTCTTC
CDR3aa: CASSQGRNEQFF

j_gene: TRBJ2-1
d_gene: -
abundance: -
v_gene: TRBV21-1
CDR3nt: TGTGCCAGCAGCACCCTGACTAGCGGGGGGCCCTACAATGAGCAGTTCTTC
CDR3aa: CASSTLTSGGPYNEQFF

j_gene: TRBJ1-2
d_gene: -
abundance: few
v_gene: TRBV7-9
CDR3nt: TGTGCCAGCAGCTTAGCGCCCTTTCCGGGCTACACCTTC
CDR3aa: CASSLAPFPGYTF

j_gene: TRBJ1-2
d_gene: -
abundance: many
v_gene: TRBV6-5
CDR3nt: TGTGCCAGCAGTGAAAGATTAGCTAACTATGGCTACACCTTC
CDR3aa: CASSERLANYGYTF

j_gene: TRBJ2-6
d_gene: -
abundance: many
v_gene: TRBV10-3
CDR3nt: TGTGCCATCAGTGAGTTAGGGAGGGACACTGGGGCCAACGTCCTGACTTTC
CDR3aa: CAISELGRDTGANVLTF

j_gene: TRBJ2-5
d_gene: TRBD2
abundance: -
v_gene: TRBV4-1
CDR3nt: TGCGCCAGCAGCCAAGATGGGACTAGCGGCGGGACCGGGACCCAGTACTTC
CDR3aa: CASSQDGTSGGTGTQYF

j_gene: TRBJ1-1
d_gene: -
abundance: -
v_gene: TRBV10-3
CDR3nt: TGTGCCATCAGTGAGTCGAGGGGAGGCGCTGAAGCTTTCTTT
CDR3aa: CAISESRGGAEAFF

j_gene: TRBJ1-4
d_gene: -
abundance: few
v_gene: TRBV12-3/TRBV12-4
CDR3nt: TGTGCCAGCAGTCCCTCAGGGAGAGGGAGGGAAAAACTGTTTTTT
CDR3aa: CASSPSGRGREKLFF

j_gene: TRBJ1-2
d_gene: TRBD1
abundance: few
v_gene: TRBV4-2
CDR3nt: TGTGCCAGCAGGGGACAGGCCTATGGCTACACCTTC
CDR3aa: CASRGQAYGYTF

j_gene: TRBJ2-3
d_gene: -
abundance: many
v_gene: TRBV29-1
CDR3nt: TGCAGCGCCCTCGGCTCAGATACGCAGTATTTT
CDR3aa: CSALGSDTQYF

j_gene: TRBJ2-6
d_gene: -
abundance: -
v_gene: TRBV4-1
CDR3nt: TGCGCCAGCCAAGACAGGTCCCCTGGGGCCAACGTCCTGACTTTC
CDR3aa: CASQDRSPGANVLTF

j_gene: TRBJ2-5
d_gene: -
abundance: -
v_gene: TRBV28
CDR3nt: TGTGCCAGCAGGACCACAAGCGCTAGGGGGGAGACCCAGTACTTC
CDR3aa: CASRTTSARGETQYF

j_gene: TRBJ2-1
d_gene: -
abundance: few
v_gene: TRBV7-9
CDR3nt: TGTGCCAGCAGCTTATTAGGGACCCCGCTGAATGAGCAGTTCTTC
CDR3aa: CASSLLGTPLNEQFF

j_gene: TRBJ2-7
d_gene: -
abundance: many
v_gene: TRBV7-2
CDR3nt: TGTGCCAGCAGCAAGAGGGAAAGCTCCTACGAGCAGTACTTC
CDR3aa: CASSKRESSYEQYF

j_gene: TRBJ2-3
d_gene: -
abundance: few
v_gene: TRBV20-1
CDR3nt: TGCAGTGCCACGACTGGAAGCACAGATACGCAGTATTTT
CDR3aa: CSATTGSTDTQYF

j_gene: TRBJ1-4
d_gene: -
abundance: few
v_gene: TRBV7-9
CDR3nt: TGTGCCAGCAGCTTACGGTCCACAACTAATGAAAAACTGTTTTTT
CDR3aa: CASSLRSTTNEKLFF

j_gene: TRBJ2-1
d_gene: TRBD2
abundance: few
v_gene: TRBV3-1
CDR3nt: TGTGCCAGCAGCCAAGAGGGAGGGCCACTGTTCTTC
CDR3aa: CASSQEGGPLFF

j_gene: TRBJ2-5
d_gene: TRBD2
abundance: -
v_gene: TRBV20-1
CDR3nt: TGCAGTGCTAGAGGATACCGAACAGCGGGGGGGCCGTACCAAGAGACCCAGTACTTC
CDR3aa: CSARGYRTAGGPYQETQYF

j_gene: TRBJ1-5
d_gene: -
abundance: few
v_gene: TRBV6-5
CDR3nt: TGTGCCAGCAGCGGTTCCCAGGTGGGATTGAATCAGCCCCAGCATTTT
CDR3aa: CASSGSQVGLNQPQHF

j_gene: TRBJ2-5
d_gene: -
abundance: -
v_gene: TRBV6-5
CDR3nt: TGTGCCAGCAGTTACTCGATACGAGGCGAGACCCAGTACTTC
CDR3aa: CASSYSIRGETQYF

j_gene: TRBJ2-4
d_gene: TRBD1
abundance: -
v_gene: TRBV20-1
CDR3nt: TGCAGTGCTCGCTGGGACAGGGAAAATCCCAAAAACATTCAGTACTTC
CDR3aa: CSARWDRENPKNIQYF

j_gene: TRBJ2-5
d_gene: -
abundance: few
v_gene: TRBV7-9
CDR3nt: TGTGCCAGCAGCCCCTCAATAGGAGAGACCCAGTACTTC
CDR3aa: CASSPSIGETQYF

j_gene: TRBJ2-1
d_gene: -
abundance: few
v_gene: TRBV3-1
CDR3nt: TGTGCCAGCAGCCCCTACCCCAACAGGGAGAATGAGCAGTTCTTC
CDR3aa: CASSPYPNRENEQFF